This T cell receptor beta chain was found in a study of chemoradiotherapy in HPV16-positive cancers. Here immunoSEQ multiplex PCR was the method, and the copy in TCRdb shows in-frame clones only, minus some. The data show 17,000 or so clones, approximately 89% seen once. This clone was observed once. This receptor was identified in a human donor with HPV-associated anogenital cancer. Here the sequenced sample was blood, taken from a patient who underwent chemoradiotherapy.

CDR3 bases: TGTGCCAGCACCGCCGGGGGCGGTCAGCCCCAGCATTTT. Amino acids: CASTAGGGQPQHF. The J gene is TRBJ1-5, the V gene TRBV7-9; a possible D gene is TRBD1 (6 bases). V was shortened by 7 bases and J by 6 bases, with 13 bases between the two germline ends. Germline values: CDR1 SEHNR, CDR2 FQNEAQ (reference sequence). The CDR3 is 13 amino acids.